The 30 T cell receptor beta chains below all came from one sample that was sequenced in a study of cytotoxic CD8 clonotypes in ibrutinib-treated CLL. Assay: immunoSEQ multiplex PCR; the TCRdb copy retains only in-frame clones and omits some. The top ten clones hold roughly 6.3% of a sample with approximately 330,000 clones, around four fifths of them seen once. The source was PBMCs, collected before ibrutinib treatment. These receptor sequences come from a human donor with chronic lymphocytic leukemia.

This chain joins TRBV6-6 and TRBJ1-5; TRBD1 is a possible D gene (5 bases). V was trimmed by 7 bases and J by 1 base, leaving 11 bases between them. Germline loops: CDR1 MNHNY, CDR2 SVGAGI (reference sequence). This CDR3 comprises 14 residues. The CDR3 reads CASKKGSSNQPQHF. For the CDR3, the DNA is TGTGCCAGCAAAAAGGGGAGCAGCAATCAGCCCCAGCATTTT.

The rearrangement uses TRBV19 and TRBJ1-5; D call uncertain. Germline CDR1 is LNHDA and CDR2 is SQIVND (reference sequence). The ends were cut back, 0 bases at V and 6 bases at J, with 6 bases in the middle. The length of the CDR3 is 13 residues. The CDR3 here is CASSIDSGQPQHF. The CDR3 bases are TGTGCCAGTAGTATAGATAGCGGTCAGCCCCAGCATTTT.

The chain combines TRBV15 with TRBJ2-7; D gene unclear. The germline CDR1 and CDR2 sequences are LNHNV and YYDKDF (reference sequence). The CDR3 runs to 17 residues. V was trimmed by 2 bases and J by 2 bases, leaving 19 bases between them. Written as DNA, the CDR3 is TGTGCCACCAGCAGACTCGATCTACTTAGAGAACCCTACGAGCAGTACTTC. It codes for CATSRLDLLREPYEQYF. Combining the CDR3 with reference TRBV15 and TRBJ2-7 gives the whole variable domain DAMVIQNPRYQVTQFGKPVTLSCSQTLNHNVMYWYQQKSSQAPKLLFHYYDKDFNNEADTPDNFQSRRPNTSFCFLDIRSPGLGDTAMYLCATSRLDLLREPYEQYFGPGTRLTVT.

The CDR3 is CASSEGRLTEAFF. CDR3 coding DNA: TGCGCCAGCAGTGAAGGGCGACTCACTGAAGCTTTCTTT. The chain has TRBV10-2 and TRBJ1-1, with D unclear. CDR3 size: 13 residues. Trimming pared 3 bases from V and 4 bases from J, leaving 9 bases between. Germline V gene lookup returns CDR1 WSHSY and CDR2 SAAADI.

V usage is TRBV2 and J usage is TRBJ2-1, with D possibly being TRBD1 or TRBD2 (5 bases each). The CDR3 length is 18 residues. Trimming removed 0 bases at V and 0 bases at J, with 15 bases between. CDR1 and CDR2 from the germline V gene are SNHLY and FYNNEI. Here the CDR3 reads CASSEALGTTSSYNEQFF. CDR3 bases: TGTGCCAGCAGTGAAGCGCTTGGGACCACAAGCTCCTACAATGAGCAGTTCTTC.

The J gene is TRBJ2-1, the V gene TRBV7-6; D is unresolved. CDR1 and CDR2 from the germline V gene are SGHVS and FNYEAQ. V lost 1 base and J lost 0, with 13 bases in between. The CDR3 extends over 17 amino acids. CDR3 sequence reads: CASSLEAARNSYNEQFF. As DNA, the CDR3 is TGTGCCAGCAGCTTAGAAGCAGCAAGAAACTCCTACAATGAGCAGTTCTTC.

V usage is TRBV6-4 and J usage is TRBJ2-2; TRBD2 is a possible D gene (5 bases). The ends were cut back, 8 bases at V and 4 bases at J, with 11 bases in the middle. The CDR3 totals 13 residues. In germline, CDR1 is MRHNA, CDR2 SNTAGT. In DNA form, the CDR3 reads TGTGCCAGCCGGCGGGCCGGCACCGGGGAGCTGTTTTTT. Its translation: CASRRAGTGELFF.

The chain employs TRBV4-2 and TRBJ2-2; D unresolved. In germline, CDR1 is LGHNA, CDR2 YNFKEQ. Trimming removed 1 base at V and 6 bases at J, with 9 bases between. The CDR3 runs 14 residues. The CDR3 region is CASSQGPLPGELFF. The CDR3 DNA follows: TGTGCCAGCAGCCAAGGACCCCTCCCCGGGGAGCTGTTTTTT.

This sequence joins TRBV5-1 and TRBJ1-1, with TRBD1 as a possible D gene (6 bases). Germline V CDR1 and CDR2: SGHRS, YFSETQ. Trimming took off 3 bases at V and 0 bases at J, with 9 bases between the two ends. The CDR3 has 14 residues. The CDR3 region has the DNA TGCGCCAGCAGCTGGGACATACTGAACACTGAAGCTTTCTTT. It translates to CASSWDILNTEAFF.

V gene TRBV4-1 combines with J gene TRBJ1-2, with 8 bases aligning to TRBD1. This CDR3 has 16 amino acids. Germline assignment: CDR1 MGHRA and CDR2 YSYEKL. J lost 1 base, V lost 4 bases, and 8 bases had no gene match. The CDR3 loop is CASSRGGQALNYGYTF. In DNA form, the CDR3 reads TGCGCCAGCAGCCGGGGGGGACAGGCCCTTAACTATGGCTACACCTTC.

The chain uses TRBV7-9 and TRBJ2-7; TRBD2 aligns across 7 bases. The CDR3 contains 16 residues. Germline lookup yields CDR1 SEHNR and CDR2 FQNEAQ (reference sequence). The V segment lost 0 bases and the J segment 2 bases; nucleotides outside the gene matches: 7. The CDR3 coding sequence is TGTGCCAGCAGCTTAGCGTCGGGACTACCCCCCTACGAGCAGTACTTC. It codes for CASSLASGLPPYEQYF.

CDR3 coding DNA: TGTGCCAGCAGCTTCCGCGGAAGCCACGAGCAGTACTTC. Its protein is CASSFRGSHEQYF. V gene TRBV5-6 combines with J gene TRBJ2-7; the D is unclear. V gave up 2 bases and J gave up 5 bases, with 11 bases separating them. The CDR3 loop spans 13 amino acids. In germline, CDR1 is SGHDT, CDR2 YYEEEE.

This clone was recorded a few times. The CDR3 spells CASTMVGLQETQYF. The CDR3 DNA is TGTGCCAGCACCATGGTGGGTTTGCAAGAGACCCAGTACTTC. V is TRBV5-6 and J is TRBJ2-5; D is uncertain. Looked up from germline, CDR1 is SGHDT and CDR2 is YYEEEE. Trimming pared 6 bases from V and 2 bases from J, leaving 14 bases between. The CDR3 loop spans 14 amino acids.

The rearrangement links TRBV5-1 to TRBJ1-3; D perhaps matches TRBD1 (6 bases). Germline-derived CDR1 and CDR2 are SGHRS and YFSETQ. V lost 4 bases to trimming and J lost 4 bases, with 15 bases between them. The CDR3 consists of 15 residues. CDR3 nucleotide sequence: TGCGCCAGCAGCAAAGGGGGTAATTCAGGAAACACCATATATTTT. It yields the protein CASSKGGNSGNTIYF.

The sample holds a few counts of this clone. The V call is TRBV5-6, the J call TRBJ2-1; D remains ambiguous. Between the trimmed V and J ends, which lost 6 bases and 1 base, there was a span of 2 bases. Germline CDR1 reads SGHDT; CDR2 reads YYEEEE. There are 11 residues in the CDR3. The CDR3 bases are TGTGCCAGCAAATCCTACAATGAGCAGTTCTTC. This encodes CASKSYNEQFF.

A remark on this clone: It may be a read error: a sequence one base away is much more abundant. This chain uses TRBV9 with TRBJ2-1, with 9 nucleotides matching TRBD2. Germline values: CDR1 SGDLS, CDR2 YYNGEE. J lost 3 bases, V lost 0 bases, and 1 base had no gene match. CDR3 size: 15 residues. The CDR3 sequence: CASSVGLADYNEQFF. The DNA of the CDR3 is TGTGCCAGCAGCGTAGGACTAGCGGACTACAATGAGCAGTTCTTC.

The V and J genes are TRBV30 and TRBJ1-5; D unresolved. Trimming pared 0 bases from V and 6 bases from J, leaving 6 bases between. The CDR3 spans 12 residues. The germline V gene has CDR1 GTSNPN and CDR2 SVGIG (reference sequence). The chain's CDR3 is CAWSVGGQPQHF. Here the CDR3 DNA reads TGTGCCTGGAGTGTGGGCGGTCAGCCCCAGCATTTT.

V usage is TRBV18 and J usage is TRBJ2-2; the match to TRBD1 covers 9 bases. Germline-derived CDR1 and CDR2 are KGHSH and LQKENI. The CDR3 totals 18 residues. After removal of 0 bases from V and 6 bases from J, the junction contained 11 bases not matched to a gene. CDR3 sequence: CASSPPNRGLDYSGELFF. In nucleotides, the CDR3 is TGTGCCAGCTCACCACCGAACAGGGGGCTTGATTACTCCGGGGAGCTGTTTTTT.

This chain connects TRBV4-3 to TRBJ1-3; D gene uncertain. The CDR3 runs to 16 residues. V lost 0 bases to trimming and J lost 2 bases, with 11 bases between them. In germline, CDR1 is LGHNA, CDR2 YSLEER. The CDR3: CASSQDLVPAGNTIYF. The CDR3 DNA sequence: TGCGCCAGCAGCCAAGATTTGGTACCGGCTGGAAACACCATATATTTT.

This chain uses TRBV2 with TRBJ2-7; D is perhaps TRBD2 (6 bases). V lost 5 bases and J 2 bases, leaving 10 bases between the germline ends. The CDR3 length is 13 residues. CDR1 is SNHLY and CDR2 is FYNNEI in the germline V gene. DNA for the CDR3: TGTGCCAGCAGTTCGGGGGTTACCTACGAGCAGTACTTC. This sequence encodes CASSSGVTYEQYF.

This clone showed up just once. The chain joins TRBV7-2 to TRBJ1-1; TRBD1 is a possible D gene (5 bases). The CDR3 runs to 13 residues. V gave up 0 bases and J gave up 7 bases, with 9 bases separating them. Germline V gene lookup returns CDR1 SGHTA and CDR2 FQGNSA. CDR3 coding DNA: TGTGCCAGCAGCTTAGCTCTGGGGGATGAAGCTTTCTTT. This codes for CASSLALGDEAFF.

DNA for the CDR3: TGCAGCGTGGGACTTCCGGCAGGTACCTACGAGCAGTACTTC. Protein sequence: CSVGLPAGTYEQYF. The J gene is TRBJ2-7, the V gene TRBV29-1; a weak D match, TRBD2 (6 bases). This CDR3 region has 14 residues. Trimming removed 6 bases at V and 2 bases at J, with 17 bases between. Germline V gives CDR1 SQVTM, CDR2 ANQGSEA.

J is TRBJ2-3 and V is TRBV5-1; the D gene is possibly TRBD2 (5 bases). The CDR3 covers 15 residues. Trimming took off 1 base at V and 2 bases at J, with 11 bases between the two ends. Germline CDR1 and CDR2: SGHRS and YFSETQ. The CDR3 here is CASSLFGSDTDTQYF. CDR3 nucleotide sequence: TGCGCCAGCAGCTTGTTTGGGAGTGACACAGATACGCAGTATTTT.

The sample holds one count of this clone. The V call is TRBV5-1, the J call TRBJ2-1; D may be TRBD1 (6 bases). The CDR3 contains 17 residues. The germline V and J ends were trimmed by 4 bases and 0 bases, with 17 bases remaining between them. Germline CDR1 SGHRS, CDR2 YFSETQ. DNA for the CDR3: TGCGCCAGCAGCCGGGGATTAGGGGGAAACTCCTACAATGAGCAGTTCTTC. Its protein product is CASSRGLGGNSYNEQFF.

V is TRBV28 and J is TRBJ2-4; D gene ambiguous. This CDR3 comprises 16 residues. CDR1 MDHEN and CDR2 SYDVKM come from the germline V gene. V was trimmed by 1 base and J by 0 bases, leaving 10 bases between them. The CDR3 loop reads CASSLFQALAKNIQYF. The CDR3 nucleotides read TGTGCCAGCAGTTTATTCCAGGCTCTAGCCAAAAACATTCAGTACTTC.

The chain employs TRBV14 and TRBJ2-4, with 7 bases that match TRBD1. V was clipped by 3 bases and J by 7 bases; unmatched bases: 6. The CDR3 spans 14 residues. The germline V gene has CDR1 SGHDN and CDR2 FVKESK. The CDR3 loop is CASSQPPTGNIQYF. DNA of the CDR3: TGTGCCAGCAGCCAGCCGCCGACAGGGAACATTCAGTACTTC.

This rearrangement joins TRBV28 to TRBJ2-2; D unresolved. Trimming stripped 3 bases from V and 6 bases from J, with 2 bases between. The CDR3 length is 11 residues. Germline CDR1 MDHEN, CDR2 SYDVKM. The CDR3 loop is CASSFSGELFF. CDR3 DNA: TGTGCCAGCAGTTTCTCCGGGGAGCTGTTTTTT. Drawing the rest from reference TRBV28 and TRBJ2-2, the complete variable domain is DVKVTQSSRYLVKRTGEKVFLECVQDMDHENMFWYRQDPGLGLRLIYFSYDVKMKEKGDIPEGYSVSREKKERFSLILESASTNQTSMYLCASSFSGELFFGEGSRLTVL.

This clone has a handful of counts. The chain combines TRBV7-2 with TRBJ2-7; TRBD1 might be the D (6 bases). Germline CDR1 reads SGHTA; CDR2 reads FQGNSA. V was shortened by 4 bases and J by 2 bases, with 15 bases between the two germline ends. The CDR3 consists of 15 residues. In DNA form, the CDR3 reads TGTGCCAGCAGCTACCAGACAGGAAGTCCCTACGAGCAGTACTTC. Its translation is CASSYQTGSPYEQYF.

The rearrangement links TRBV6-5 to TRBJ2-2; 8 bases are a match to TRBD2. This CDR3 is built from 14 residues. The V and J ends lost 6 bases and 6 bases, in that order; junction bases with no gene match: 6. The germline V gene encodes CDR1 MNHEY and CDR2 SVGAGI. The CDR3 coding sequence is TGTGCCAGCAGAGGTAGCGGGATACCCGGGGAGCTGTTTTTT. This encodes CASRGSGIPGELFF.

This chain joins TRBV25-1 and TRBJ2-1; no definite D call. Between the trimmed V and J ends, which lost 2 bases and 8 bases, there was a span of 16 bases. This CDR3 spans 15 amino acids. CDR1 and CDR2 from the germline V gene are MGHDK and SYGVNS. CDR3 nucleotides: TGTGCCAGCAGTGAAGCCCTCGTGTACACCGATGAGCAGTTCTTC. Its protein product is CASSEALVYTDEQFF.